The 9 T cell receptor beta chains given below trace back to one sample, sequenced in a study of T-cell memory formation after mild COVID-19. TCRdb ran MiXCR on the 5' RACE reads and lists one entry per CDR3 protein. The data show 400,000 to 500,000 distinct CDR3 sequences, around 20% seen once. Sequencing input: PBMCs or a T cell subset sorted from them (not recorded which). These receptors came from an adult woman who had mild COVID-19 (a few samples of this study predate the infection). Cell type and time point are not known.

This clonotype was detected many times. This chain links TRBV7-9 with TRBJ2-2; D not resolved. In germline, CDR1 is SEHNR, CDR2 FQNEAQ (reference sequence). The V gene lost 2 bases and the J gene lost 6 bases, with 10 bases spanning the gap. The CDR3 runs 14 residues. CDR3 residues: CASSLLYAAGELFF. CDR3 nucleotide sequence: TGTGCCAGCAGCTTATTGTACGCCGCCGGGGAGCTGTTTTTT.

V gene TRBV4-1 combines with J gene TRBJ1-2; D remains ambiguous. The V end was cut by 4 bases, the J end by 5 bases, with 17 bases between. CDR3 length equals 15 residues. CDR1 and CDR2 from the germline V gene are MGHRA and YSYEKL. The CDR3 DNA follows: TGCGCCAGCAGCCCTCCGGGGTCCCCGAGTTATGGCTACACCTTC. Translating gives CASSPPGSPSYGYTF.

There are a few counts of this clonotype. V gene TRBV2 combines with J gene TRBJ2-1, with D maybe TRBD2 (5 bases). Trimming took 2 bases from V and 3 from J, leaving 14 bases between them. This CDR3 has 16 amino acids. Germline loops: CDR1 SNHLY, CDR2 FYNNEI. In DNA, the CDR3 is TGTGCCAGCAGTGAATCGAGAGGGTCGGTCTACAATGAGCAGTTCTTC. Translation gives CASSESRGSVYNEQFF.

This rearrangement joins TRBV20-1 to TRBJ2-7; TRBD1 might be the D (5 bases). Germline V gene data show CDR1 as DFQATT and CDR2 as SNEGSKA (reference sequence). With 3 bases removed from V and 3 bases from J, the gap between germline ends came to 21 bases. The CDR3 runs to 16 residues. In DNA form, the CDR3 reads TGCAGTGCTAGTGCACGCCGTTTGGACACCGACTACGAGCAGTACTTC. Translated: CSASARRLDTDYEQYF.

The table lists this clonotype with a few counts. This rearrangement joins TRBV12-3 or TRBV12-4 to TRBJ2-1; a weak D match, TRBD1 (6 bases). The CDR3 covers 12 residues. V shed 5 bases and J shed 15 bases, with 17 bases lying between them. DNA of the CDR3: TGTGCCAGCAGTCCGGACAGTTCCACGGGGTTCTTC. Its translation: CASSPDSSTGFF.

This clonotype was picked up a small number of times. V usage is TRBV20-1 and J usage is TRBJ2-7; TRBD2 matches at 10 bases. The CDR3 spans 17 residues. V trimming: 0 bases; J trimming: 3 bases; junction bases outside the gene matches: 11. CDR1 DFQATT and CDR2 SNEGSKA come from the germline V gene (reference sequence). This CDR3 reads CSARDINDLAGDYEQYF. The DNA of the CDR3 is TGCAGTGCTAGAGATATCAACGATCTAGCGGGAGACTACGAGCAGTACTTC.

This clonotype came up many times. The junction and the germline gene differ at one end; a read error may be behind it. This sequence joins TRBV5-1 and TRBJ2-5; D gene ambiguous. This CDR3 is built from 11 residues. The germline gives CDR1 SGHRS, CDR2 YFSETQ. In DNA, the CDR3 is TGTGCCAGCAGGTTACAAGAGACCCAGTACTTC. This translates into CASRLQETQYF.

The rearrangement links TRBV27 to TRBJ1-6; tentative D call: TRBD1 (6 bases). The V and J ends lost 2 bases and 7 bases respectively, with 18 bases between them. The CDR3 has 17 amino acids. Germline V CDR1 and CDR2: MNHEY, SMNVEV (reference sequence). CDR3 in amino acids: CASSLRGYGLINSPLHF. CDR3 coding DNA: TGTGCCAGCAGTTTAAGGGGGTACGGGCTTATAAATTCACCCCTCCACTTT.

This chain joins TRBV15 and TRBJ2-5; 8 bases match TRBD2. The V gene end was trimmed by 0 bases and the J gene end by 3 bases; junction bases not matched to a gene: 3. This CDR3 has 15 amino acids. CDR1 and CDR2 (germline): LNHNV, YYDKDF (reference sequence). CDR3 DNA sequence: TGTGCCACCAGCAGAGATAATAGCGGGAAAGAGACCCAGTACTTC. This encodes CATSRDNSGKETQYF.